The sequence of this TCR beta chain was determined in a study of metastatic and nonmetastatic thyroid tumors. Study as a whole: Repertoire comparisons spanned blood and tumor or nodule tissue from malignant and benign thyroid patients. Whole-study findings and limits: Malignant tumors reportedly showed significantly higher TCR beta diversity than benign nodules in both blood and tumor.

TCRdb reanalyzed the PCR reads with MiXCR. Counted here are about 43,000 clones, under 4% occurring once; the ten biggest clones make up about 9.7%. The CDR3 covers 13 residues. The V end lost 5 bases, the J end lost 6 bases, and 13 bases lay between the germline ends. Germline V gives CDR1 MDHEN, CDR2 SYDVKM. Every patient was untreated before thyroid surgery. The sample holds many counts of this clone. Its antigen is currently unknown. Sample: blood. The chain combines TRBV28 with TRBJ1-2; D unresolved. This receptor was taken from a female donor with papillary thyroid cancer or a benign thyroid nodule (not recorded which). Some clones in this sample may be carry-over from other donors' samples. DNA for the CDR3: TGTGCCAGCAGTCACAGCGCGGTTCATGGCTACACCTTC. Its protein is CASSHSAVHGYTF.